This TCR beta chain was documented in a study of CD8 T cells in Susac syndrome. This clonotype was observed a handful of times. Peripheral blood CD8+ and CD4+ T cells were profiled by TCR beta sequencing. TEMRA cells underwent FACS enrichment and CD8+ and CD4+ T cells underwent negative isolation. V lost 5 bases and J lost 4; bases outside the gene matches: 5. This CDR3 has 13 residues. Germline CDR1 is SGHTA and CDR2 is FQGNSA. The RNA, roughly 0.45 to 1 ug, was put through reverse transcription using random hexamers. It was immunoSEQ multiplex PCR that amplified TCR beta CDR3 across 54 Vbeta and 13 Jbeta. TCRdb called the immunoSEQ multiplex PCR reads again in MiXCR, with one record for every CDR3 protein. Among roughly 130,000 distinct CDR3 sequences, roughly 95% were seen once, and the ten largest hold roughly 0.11%.

The chain joins TRBV7-2 to TRBJ2-7; TRBD1 agrees at 7 bases. This receptor was identified in a human donor in good health. Input material: CD4+ T cells from PBMCs. The CDR3 spells CASSRDREYEQYF. The CDR3, as DNA: TGTGCCAGCAGCCGGGACAGAGAGTACGAGCAGTACTTC.